Listed here are 17 T cell receptor beta chains from one sample, sequenced in a study of blood T cells in healthy people across ages. PCR was performed a second time for roughly 7 to 12 cycles using a sample-barcoded 5' primer and a J-beta primer mix. TCRdb reprocessed the 5' RACE reads with MiXCR, giving one entry per CDR3 protein. Counted here are some 670,000 distinct CDR3 sequences, roughly half occurring once; the ten biggest clones make up approximately 13%. The specimen was blood. Receptors were obtained from a woman of 80 years or more in good health.

On this clonotype: One junction end disagrees with the germline gene, perhaps due to a read error. This chain connects TRBV7-2 to TRBJ2-5, with D possibly matching TRBD2 (5 bases). Per germline, CDR1 SGHTA and CDR2 FQGNSA. This CDR3 region has 14 residues. CDR3: CAGSPGETPETQYF. The DNA of the CDR3 is TGTGCCGGCAGCCCTGGGGAGACCCCAGAGACCCAGTACTTC.

This clonotype was seen a handful of times. This may stem from a read error, because a much larger clone lies one nucleotide away. DNA of the CDR3: TGTGCCAGCACCCCTCGGTACAGGGGACTCGGGGGAAACATTCAGTACTTC. Its translation: CASTPRYRGLGGNIQYF. This chain uses TRBV6-1 with TRBJ2-4, with a possible D match to TRBD1 (7 bases). The V and J ends lost 7 bases and 6 bases respectively, with 25 bases between them. The V gene's germline CDR1 is MNHNS and CDR2 SASEGT. This CDR3 is 17 amino acids long.

This clonotype was detected ten times or more. V and J are TRBV29-1 and TRBJ1-1; D ambiguous. Germline V gene data show CDR1 as SQVTM and CDR2 as ANQGSEA. Trimming stripped 4 bases from V and 0 bases from J, with 9 bases between. The CDR3 extends over 13 amino acids. CDR3 nucleotides: TGCAGCGTTGGGAGGGTGATGAACACTGAAGCTTTCTTT. Protein: CSVGRVMNTEAFF.

The sample holds many counts of this clonotype. The V and J genes are TRBV28 and TRBJ2-5; D possibly uses TRBD1 or TRBD2 (6 bases each). Between the trimmed V and J ends, which lost 7 bases and 1 base, there was a span of 13 bases. Germline assignment: CDR1 MDHEN and CDR2 SYDVKM. CDR3 length equals 14 residues. The CDR3: CASTLPGAQETQYF. The CDR3 bases are TGTGCCAGCACTCTACCGGGGGCCCAAGAGACCCAGTACTTC.

The rearrangement joins TRBV20-1 to TRBJ2-7; 7 bases map to TRBD1. Germline-derived CDR1 and CDR2 are DFQATT and SNEGSKA (reference sequence). This CDR3 contains 12 residues. The CDR3 loop is CRVGTDAYEQYF. In DNA form, the CDR3 reads TGCAGGGTGGGGACAGATGCCTACGAGCAGTACTTC.

This clonotype was picked up many times. J is TRBJ2-1 and V is TRBV20-1, with TRBD2 matching over 9 bases. The V gene end was trimmed by 0 bases and the J gene end by 7 bases; junction bases not matched to a gene: 7. Germline CDR1 is DFQATT and CDR2 is SNEGSKA (reference sequence). The CDR3 sequence is 15 residues long. Written as DNA, the CDR3 is TGCAGTGCTAGAGAAAGTAGCGGGGGAAGTAATGAGCAGTTCTTC. Translation: CSARESSGGSNEQFF.

The sample holds many counts of this clonotype. The chain couples TRBV20-1 to TRBJ2-1; 8 bases are a match to TRBD2. Unmatched junction bases numbered 8, after V lost 6 bases and J lost 4 bases. CDR3 size: 14 residues. Germline V gives CDR1 DFQATT, CDR2 SNEGSKA (reference sequence). Here the CDR3 DNA reads TGCAGTGCGTTAGGACTAGCTTATTACAATGAGCAGTTCTTC. Translation gives CSALGLAYYNEQFF.

This clonotype showed up many times. This chain joins TRBV29-1 and TRBJ2-6, with a tentative D call TRBD1 (6 bases). Trimming stripped 6 bases from V and 0 bases from J, with 9 bases between. This CDR3 spans 14 amino acids. Germline values: CDR1 SQVTM, CDR2 ANQGSEA. The CDR3 region is CSVGQNSGANVLTF. CDR3 sequence (DNA): TGCAGCGTAGGACAGAACTCTGGGGCCAACGTCCTGACTTTC.

This chain uses TRBV29-1 with TRBJ1-2, with a possible D match to TRBD1 (6 bases). Deletions cut 3 bases from V and 5 bases from J, with 10 bases between. The CDR3 is 12 residues long. Per the germline V gene, CDR1 is SQVTM and CDR2 is ANQGSEA. Written as DNA, the CDR3 is TGCAGCGTTGAGTCTCAGGGGTATGGCTACACCTTC. As protein: CSVESQGYGYTF.

V and J are TRBV5-8 and TRBJ2-7, with 10 bases aligning to TRBD1. Germline V lookup: CDR1 SGHTS, CDR2 YDEGEE. With 5 bases clipped from V and 3 bases from J, the junction kept 8 bases outside the gene matches. CDR3 length: 15 residues. CDR3 sequence reads: CASSSTGQGDYEQYF. DNA of the CDR3: TGTGCCAGCAGTTCGACTGGACAGGGGGACTACGAGCAGTACTTC.

This clonotype appeared many times. This chain connects TRBV3-1 to TRBJ2-3; perhaps D is TRBD1 or TRBD2 (5 bases each). The germline CDR1 and CDR2 sequences are LGHDT and YNNKEL (reference sequence). The V and J ends lost 3 bases and 4 bases respectively, with 17 bases between them. CDR3 length: 16 amino acids. CDR3 in amino acids: CASSHTGTSLPDTQYF. CDR3 DNA: TGTGCCAGCAGCCATACCGGGACCAGCCTCCCAGATACGCAGTATTTT.

There are a few counts of this clonotype. The chain uses TRBV7-8 and TRBJ2-1, with 9 bases aligning to TRBD2. The tail of the sequence fits TRBJ2-7 better, so the J call may be wrong. The CDR3 totals 17 residues. Germline V lookup: CDR1 SGHVS, CDR2 FQNEAQ. CDR3 protein: CASSLLAGMSSYNEQYF. The CDR3 DNA reads as TGTGCCAGCAGCTTACTAGCGGGAATGAGCTCCTACAATGAGCAGTACTTC.

Comments on this clonotype: This may arise from a read error, as a much more abundant clone is one base away. The V and J genes are TRBV30 and TRBJ1-2; D gene unclear. The CDR3 runs to 11 residues. Germline CDR1 GTSNPN, CDR2 SVGIG (reference sequence). CDR3 sequence: CAWSPRYDYTF. CDR3 DNA sequence: TGTGCCTGGAGTCCCCGCTATGACTACACCTTC.

This chain connects TRBV10-3 to TRBJ2-3, with D perhaps being TRBD1 or TRBD2 (6 bases each). This CDR3 is built from 14 residues. Germline CDR1 is ENHRY and CDR2 is SYGVKD. V lost 6 bases and J lost 4, with 14 bases in between. CDR3 nucleotides: TGTGCCATCAGGAGGGGGGCGATGCCAGATACGCAGTATTTT. Protein product: CAIRRGAMPDTQYF.

The chain uses TRBV15 and TRBJ2-5; 7 bases fit TRBD2. CDR1 is LNHNV, CDR2 YYDKDF, per germline (reference sequence). J lost 2 bases, V lost 0 bases, and 12 bases had no gene match. The CDR3 loop spans 18 amino acids. The CDR3 is CATSRDPGGGGRQETQYF. The CDR3 DNA follows: TGTGCCACCAGCAGAGATCCGGGGGGAGGAGGCAGGCAAGAGACCCAGTACTTC.

For this clonotype: This may arise from a read error, as a much more abundant clone is one base away. V is TRBV10-3 and J is TRBJ1-2, with D unresolved. The germline V gene encodes CDR1 ENHRY and CDR2 SYGVKD. V lost 6 bases to trimming and J lost 6 bases, with 20 bases between them. This CDR3 comprises 15 residues. This CDR3 reads CAISKEIGLKNGYTF. In DNA form, the CDR3 reads TGTGCCATCAGCAAGGAGATAGGGTTGAAGAATGGCTACACCTTC.

This clonotype showed up many times. The CDR3 DNA reads TGTGCCAGCAGCCCAAGACTAGCGGGGGGACACAATGAGCAGTTCTTC. This encodes CASSPRLAGGHNEQFF. The chain has TRBV7-2 and TRBJ2-1; 13 bases align to TRBD2. CDR3 size: 16 residues. Trimming cost V 5 bases and J 5 bases; bases outside gene matches: 6. Germline-derived CDR1 and CDR2 are SGHTA and FQGNSA. The complete variable domain, with remaining parts taken from reference TRBV7-2 and TRBJ2-1, reads GAGVSQSPSNKVTEKGKDVELRCDPISGHTALYWYRQSLGQGLEFLIYFQGNSAPDKSGLPSDRFSAERTGGSVSTLTIQRTQQEDSAVYLCASSPRLAGGHNEQFFGPGTRLTVL.